The 13 T cell receptor beta chains presented below share a single source sample, sequenced in a study of glioma-infiltrating T cells. TCR alpha and beta CDR3 regions were amplified from RNA using iRepertoire nested multiplex PCR. TCRdb independently ran MiXCR on the multiplex PCR reads; one entry per CDR3 protein. Of approximately 140,000 distinct CDR3 sequences listed, around a quarter are singletons. The sequenced sample consisted of glioma tissue, nonneoplastic brain tissue, or PBMCs (not recorded which). All receptors derive from a human donor with low-grade glioma or glioblastoma, undergoing nonglioma brain surgery, or in good health (not recorded which).

As concerns this clonotype: A much bigger clone sits one base away, suggesting this may be a read error. The chain has TRBV15 and TRBJ2-7; D is possibly TRBD1 (6 bases). The germline V gene has CDR1 LNHNV and CDR2 YYDKDF (reference sequence). V lost 8 bases to trimming and J lost 0 bases, with 11 bases between them. The CDR3 spans 13 residues. CDR3 amino acids: CATRDINSYEQYV. CDR3 bases: TGTGCCACCCGGGACATAAACTCCTACGAGCAGTACGTC.

This clonotype was seen more than once but under ten times. A single base separates this from a much larger clone, so it may be a read error. The chain employs TRBV15 and TRBJ2-1; D unresolved. This CDR3 region has 16 residues. Germline V gene lookup returns CDR1 LNHNV and CDR2 YYDKDF (reference sequence). Trimming pared 0 bases from V and 0 bases from J, leaving 9 bases between. The CDR3 DNA is TGTGCCACCAGCAGAGATCTAGGCTTCTCCTACAATGAGCAGTTCTTC. Translation: CATSRDLGFSYNEQFF.

The V gene is TRBV19, the J gene TRBJ2-6; no clear D gene. With 3 bases removed from V and 0 bases from J, the gap between germline ends came to 9 bases. Germline CDR1 is LNHDA and CDR2 is SQIVND (reference sequence). This CDR3 is 16 amino acids long. CDR3 sequence reads: CASSMARSSGANVLTF. Written as DNA, the CDR3 is TGTGCCAGTAGTATGGCCCGGTCCTCTGGGGCCAACGTCCTGACTTTC. The whole variable domain, remainder taken from reference TRBV19 and TRBJ2-6, is DGGITQSPKYLFRKEGQNVTLSCEQNLNHDAMYWYRQDPGQGLRLIYYSQIVNDFQKGDIAEGYSVSREKKESFPLTVTSAQKNPTAFYLCASSMARSSGANVLTFGAGSRLTVL.

V gene TRBV2 combines with J gene TRBJ2-7, with 7 bases matching TRBD1. The CDR3 covers 14 residues. The germline V gene has CDR1 SNHLY and CDR2 FYNNEI. The V segment lost 11 bases and the J segment 1 base; nucleotides outside the gene matches: 11. CDR3 amino acids: CAGNRGQISYEQYV. CDR3 nucleotide sequence: TGTGCCGGAAACAGGGGCCAAATATCCTACGAGCAGTACGTC.

To note about this clonotype: A much larger clone sits a single nucleotide away, making a read error possible. The V and J genes are TRBV28 and TRBJ2-3, with 8 bases aligning to TRBD1. This CDR3 has 15 amino acids. J lost 5 bases, V lost 2 bases, and 6 bases had no gene match. Germline V gene sequence: CDR1 MDHEN, CDR2 SYDVKM. The CDR3 DNA follows: TGTGCCAGCAGTTTACAGGGGGCAGGCATAGATACGCAGTATTTT. Amino acid sequence: CASSLQGAGIDTQYF.

This clonotype was seen ten or more times. The rearrangement uses TRBV20-1 and TRBJ2-1; TRBD1 matches at 9 bases. The V gene's germline CDR1 is DFQATT and CDR2 SNEGSKA (reference sequence). Germline trimming cut 6 bases from V and 5 bases from J; bases unmatched to any gene: 5. The CDR3 totals 13 residues. CDR3 amino acids: CSASGQGNNEQFF. CDR3 nucleotide sequence: TGCAGTGCATCGGGACAGGGTAACAATGAGCAGTTCTTC.

In its sample, this clonotype was seen a few times. For the CDR3, the DNA is TGTGCCAGCAAGGAGCGGGGGGGCCTCAATGAGCAGTTCTTC. This encodes CASKERGGLNEQFF. The chain has TRBV2 and TRBJ2-1; 10 bases match TRBD2. This CDR3 is 14 amino acids long. The ends lost 7 bases at V and 6 bases at J; junction bases unmatched: 6. CDR1 is SNHLY and CDR2 is FYNNEI in the germline V gene. The whole variable domain, filled in from reference TRBV2 and TRBJ2-1, reads EPEVTQTPSHQVTQMGQEVILRCVPISNHLYFYWYRQILGQKVEFLVSFYNNEISEKSEIFDDQFSVERPDGSNFTLKIRSTKLEDSAMYFCASKERGGLNEQFFGPGTRLTVL.

The table lists this clonotype with a few counts. The chain uses TRBV29-1 and TRBJ1-1; unclear D gene. Trimming pared 5 bases from V and 1 base from J, leaving 8 bases between. CDR1 is SQVTM, CDR2 ANQGSEA, per germline. The length of the CDR3 is 12 residues. CDR3 region: CSVYRGNTEAFF. DNA of the CDR3: TGCAGCGTTTATCGGGGGAACACTGAAGCTTTCTTT.

This clonotype has a count of ten or more. The rearrangement links TRBV29-1 to TRBJ2-2; tentatively, D is TRBD1 (5 bases). CDR3 length equals 14 residues. Germline CDR1 and CDR2: SQVTM and ANQGSEA. V lost 3 bases, J lost 1 base, and 9 bases lay in between. For the CDR3, the DNA is TGCAGCGTTGAGCGCCAGGGGAACACCGGGGAGCTGTTTTTT. Its translation: CSVERQGNTGELFF.

Concerning this clonotype itself: Being one base from a much bigger clone, this may be a read error. This chain links TRBV14 with TRBJ2-1; D is ambiguous. Per germline, CDR1 SGHDN and CDR2 FVKESK. The CDR3 consists of 13 residues. The CDR3 spells CDSSHDYYNEQFF. In DNA form, the CDR3 reads TGTGACAGCAGCCACGATTACTACAATGAGCAGTTCTTC.

Here the CDR3 DNA reads TGTGCCAGCAGTGTCCTTAACGGAGATACGCAGTATTTT. Its translation is CASSVLNGDTQYF. V usage is TRBV6-4 and J usage is TRBJ2-3, with unresolved D. Trimming removed 4 bases from V and 5 bases from J, with 10 bases in between. This CDR3 is 13 amino acids long. Germline CDR1 MRHNA, CDR2 SNTAGT.

This clonotype occurred many times. The rearrangement links TRBV20-1 to TRBJ1-5; maybe TRBD1 (6 bases). CDR1 DFQATT and CDR2 SNEGSKA come from the germline V gene (reference sequence). Trimming took off 6 bases at V and 4 bases at J, with 10 bases between the two ends. This CDR3 has 12 residues. CDR3 bases: TGCAGTGCAAACCAGGGGAATCAGCCCCAGCATTTT. Protein: CSANQGNQPQHF.

This clonotype appeared many times. This chain uses TRBV20-1 with TRBJ2-4; 11 bases agree with TRBD2. Germline assignment: CDR1 DFQATT and CDR2 SNEGSKA (reference sequence). This CDR3 is built from 13 residues. As DNA, the CDR3 is TGCAGCGGACTAGCGGGCCAAGAAAACATTCAGTACTTC. It codes for CSGLAGQENIQYF.